This T cell receptor (beta chain) was sequenced for a study of human T cells and chemical hapten exposure. Study as a whole: Once 0.01% DPC had been applied to the upper back by patch test, readings were taken at 6 days. Yields of TCR per sample differed, chiefly owing to small differences in pooled library volume.

Time point in this sample: patch test 3, about 24 weeks after DPC sensitization. This sample's treatment: therapeutic diphenylcyclopropenone sensitization with weekly scalp DPC. Patch tests were applied only after blood draws. The library labeled individual cDNA molecules by adding unique molecular identifiers to them. One entry per CDR3 protein results from TCRdb running MiXCR on the RACE reads. The top ten clones hold around 2.2% of a sample with 120,000 or so distinct CDR3 sequences, around 11% of them seen once. This clonotype was seen a few times. The sequence came from a woman aged 45-65 years with alopecia areata. Some clones in this sample may be carry-over from other donors' samples. Sequenced material: whole blood, taken in connection with sensitization to the hapten diphenylcyclopropenone (DPC).

The CDR3 region is CASSFGTDLNTEAFF. As DNA, the CDR3 is TGCGCCAGCAGCTTTGGGACGGACCTGAACACTGAAGCTTTCTTT. The chain uses TRBV5-1 and TRBJ1-1, with D possibly being TRBD1 (5 bases). This CDR3 spans 15 amino acids. V was shortened by 2 bases and J by 0 bases, with 11 bases between the two germline ends. Germline lookup yields CDR1 SGHRS and CDR2 YFSETQ. The variable domain in full, with the rest retrieved from reference TRBV5-1 and TRBJ1-1, is KAGVTQTPRYLIKTRGQQVTLSCSPISGHRSVSWYQQTPGQGLQFLFEYFSETQRNKGNFPGRFSGRQFSNSRSEMNVSTLELGDSALYLCASSFGTDLNTEAFFGQGTRLTVV.